A selection of T cell receptor beta chains follows, all from one sample in a study of T cells after yellow fever vaccination. Each CDR3 protein is one row after TCRdb ran MiXCR on the 5' RACE reads. The table includes roughly 120,000 distinct CDR3 sequences, 7.4% detected once. The input for sequencing was CD4+ T cells sorted from PBMCs, taken roughly 10 days after the first yellow fever vaccination. Receptors originate from a man in his late teens or twenties who received the YFV17D yellow fever vaccine. The CDR3 runs from the conserved cysteine through the conserved F or W. D genes are given only for firm matches. The size of a clone is reported for some rows only, either as once, few or many, or as a class for expanded clones.

clone_size,v_call,j_call,d_call,cdr3_length,cdr3_nt,cdr3_aa
many,TRBV20-1,TRBJ2-6,NA,12,TGCAGTGCTATTGGGACGACCAACGTCCTGACTTTC,CSAIGTTNVLTF
many,TRBV7-6,TRBJ1-4,NA,13,TGTGCCGCAGGAACCGCAACTAATGAAAAACTGTTTTTT,CAAGTATNEKLFF
many,TRBV5-4,TRBJ1-2,NA,14,TGTGCCAGCAGCTTGGGGGGAATGTCATCGATCTACACCTTC,CASSLGGMSSIYTF
few,TRBV30,TRBJ2-6,NA,16,TGTGCCTGGAGTGCTAGTCATTTCTCTGGGGCCAACGTCCTGACTTTC,CAWSASHFSGANVLTF
NA,TRBV12-3/TRBV12-4,TRBJ1-5,NA,13,TGTGCCAGCAGTTTTACAGGGCACCAGCCCCAGCATTTT,CASSFTGHQPQHF
many,TRBV7-2,TRBJ2-2,NA,15,TGTGCCAGCAGCTTAGGAGGTGGGACCACCGGGGAGCTGTTTTTT,CASSLGGGTTGELFF
NA,TRBV3-1,TRBJ2-1,NA,17,TGTGCCAGCAGCAAGCAGATCTTCTCTAGCTTCTACAATGAGCAGTTCTTC,CASSKQIFSSFYNEQFF
many,TRBV7-2,TRBJ2-1,TRBD1,16,TGTGCCAGCAGCTTAATTTACAGGGGAATTGGGAATGAGCAGTTCTTC,CASSLIYRGIGNEQFF
many,TRBV20-1,TRBJ1-2,TRBD1,13,TGCAGTGCTATCCCCAGACAGGGCCATGGCTACACCTTC,CSAIPRQGHGYTF
many,TRBV6-2/TRBV6-3,TRBJ2-5,NA,12,TGTGCCAGCAGTTCCCAGGGTTTTTCCCAGTACTTC,CASSSQGFSQYF
NA,TRBV11-1,TRBJ2-1,TRBD2,16,TGTGCCAGCAGCTTAGTTGCTAGCGGGGGACCCCGGACGCAATTCTTC,CASSLVASGGPRTQFF
NA,TRBV11-2,TRBJ2-7,NA,13,TGTGCCAGCAGCGCCGACGGAAAATACGAGCAGTACTTC,CASSADGKYEQYF
many,TRBV11-2,TRBJ2-1,TRBD1,16,TGTGCCAGCAGCTTGGTAATCGGGACAGGGTGGAATGAGCAGTTCTTC,CASSLVIGTGWNEQFF
many,TRBV6-6,TRBJ2-5,NA,12,TGTGCCAGCAGTTACTCGCCCGGGACCCAGTACTTC,CASSYSPGTQYF
NA,TRBV2,TRBJ2-3,NA,15,TGTGCCAGCAGCGACGACAGGCGGGTAACAGATACGCAGTATTTT,CASSDDRRVTDTQYF
many,TRBV7-3,TRBJ2-3,TRBD1,14,TGTGCCAGCAGCCCCGACAGGGGTACAGATACGCAGTATTTT,CASSPDRGTDTQYF
many,TRBV4-1,TRBJ1-2,NA,15,TGCGCCAGCAGCCAAGATCTCGGGGGGTCGAATGGCTACACCTTC,CASSQDLGGSNGYTF
few,TRBV7-3,TRBJ1-2,NA,16,TGTGCCAGCAGCCCTGAGCCGGGACCGACAAACTATGGCTACACCTTC,CASSPEPGPTNYGYTF